One and the same sample provided the 8 T cell receptor beta chains below, sequenced in a study of pediatric ulcerative colitis. TCRdb keeps only in-frame clones here, not all; method: immunoSEQ multiplex PCR. Here the sample spans under 45,000 clones, approximately 87% being singletons. Input material: blood. Every receptor here comes from a girl aged 5 to 17 with moderate ulcerative colitis.

This chain links TRBV4-1 with TRBJ2-5; D ambiguous. This CDR3 is 15 amino acids long. CDR1 and CDR2 from the germline V gene are MGHRA and YSYEKL. V lost 1 base and J lost 4, with 13 bases in between. The CDR3 sequence: CASSQGEGPRETQYF. The CDR3 DNA reads TGCGCCAGCAGCCAAGGCGAAGGCCCAAGAGAGACCCAGTACTTC.

This clone was counted a few times. The chain links TRBV19 to TRBJ1-2; TRBD1 matches 10 bases. CDR1 and CDR2 (germline): LNHDA, SQIVND (reference sequence). Trimming took 5 bases from V and 3 from J; bases not matched to a gene: 9. The CDR3 runs to 16 residues. The CDR3: CASSPPAGTGDYGYTF. Here the CDR3 DNA reads TGTGCCAGTAGTCCCCCAGCGGGGACAGGGGACTATGGCTACACCTTC.

The J gene is TRBJ2-3, the V gene TRBV10-3; tentative D call: TRBD2 (5 bases). V gave up 3 bases and J gave up 5 bases, with 12 bases separating them. From germline, CDR1 is ENHRY and CDR2 SYGVKD. The CDR3 has 14 amino acids. CDR3 DNA: TGTGCCATCAGTGAAAACGGACTCTTAGATACGCAGTATTTT. Its translation: CAISENGLLDTQYF.

The CDR3 DNA follows: TGCGCCAGCAGCTCAGCGGGGGGAACCGGGGAGCTGTTTTTT. This gives the protein CASSSAGGTGELFF. This chain connects TRBV5-1 to TRBJ2-2; 9 positions agree with TRBD2. Germline assignment: CDR1 SGHRS and CDR2 YFSETQ. This CDR3 contains 14 residues. V shed 3 bases and J 5 bases; nucleotides not matched to a gene: 2.

This clone showed up just once. The rearrangement joins TRBV5-1 to TRBJ1-1; D gene ambiguous. This CDR3 comprises 16 residues. Trimming removed 0 bases at V and 9 bases at J, with 21 bases between. Germline CDR1 and CDR2: SGHRS and YFSETQ. The CDR3 spells CASSLALGGSNFQAFF. The CDR3 DNA follows: TGCGCCAGCAGCTTGGCCCTCGGCGGCTCCAACTTCCAAGCTTTCTTT.

The chain uses TRBV27 and TRBJ2-1; D is uncertain. Germline V gene data show CDR1 as MNHEY and CDR2 as SMNVEV (reference sequence). The CDR3 has 13 amino acids. V lost 6 bases to trimming and J lost 6 bases, with 12 bases between them. The CDR3 loop is CASSLLGSNEQFF. CDR3 DNA sequence: TGTGCCAGCAGCCTTTTAGGAAGCAATGAGCAGTTCTTC.

This clone has a handful of counts. V and J are TRBV5-1 and TRBJ1-1; 10 bases match TRBD1. The germline V gene has CDR1 SGHRS and CDR2 YFSETQ. The CDR3 extends over 15 amino acids. V lost 1 base and J lost 8; bases outside the gene matches: 8. Written as DNA, the CDR3 is TGCGCCAGCAGCTTGAAAGGACAGGGGGGCTCGGAAGCTTTCTTT. Its protein product is CASSLKGQGGSEAFF.

The genes are TRBV6-5 and TRBJ1-5, with D perhaps TRBD1 (6 bases). Deletions cut 2 bases from V and 5 bases from J, with 10 bases between. CDR1 is MNHEY and CDR2 is SVGAGI in the germline V gene. CDR3 length: 14 residues. This chain's CDR3 is CASSYQQGYQPQHF. CDR3 coding DNA: TGTGCCAGCAGTTACCAACAGGGTTATCAGCCCCAGCATTTT.